This TCR beta chain was captured by sequencing in a study of beta chain features in type 1 diabetes. Study-level information: Cell yields, gender and age were similar in healthy donors and patients. Regarding the study as a whole: Type 1 diabetes patients showed a moderate but significant shortening of TCRB CDR3s in all four CD4+ subsets. Junctions at VDJ sites from type 1 diabetes patients had fewer insertions and more deletions.

The germline CDR1 and CDR2 sequences are MNHEY and SMNVEV (reference sequence). Trimming at V came to 2 bases and at J to 5 bases, leaving 4 bases not matched to a gene. This CDR3 has 15 residues. Cells sorted by CD45RO/CCR7/CD25/CD127/CD95/CD27 comprised CD4+ naive, central memory, regulatory and stem cell-like memory cells. As to this clone: Antigen unknown. Other DNA variants within this sample encode the same CDR3.

Expressed TCRB transcripts got sequenced, as all isolated RNA was reverse transcribed. It was found that naive, central memory and regulatory T cell samples averaged about 3.4 million reads. The protocol was immunoSEQ multiplex PCR, while the TCRdb copy is restricted to in-frame clones and leaves out a portion. The sample gives a few hundred thousand clones, over 8.5% of which show up once; 0.45% to 0.65% is in the top ten. The origin of this receptor is a man aged 25 to 40 with type 1 diabetes. Sequenced input: central memory CD4+ T cells from blood. The chain carries TRBV27 and TRBJ2-1; the match to TRBD2 covers 9 bases. The CDR3 DNA is TGTGCCAGCAGTTTAGGCCTAGCGGGAAACAATGAGCAGTTCTTC. Protein product: CASSLGLAGNNEQFF.